The sequence of this T cell receptor (beta chain) was determined in a study of human T cells and chemical hapten exposure. The table lists this clonotype with a few counts. Its antigen is undetermined. Study-level points and caveats: Expanded TCRs showed more large CDR3 clusters than pre-sensitization or healthy control sets.

Trimming left V 0 bases short and J 6 bases short, with 12 bases between. This CDR3 has 14 amino acids. Germline lookup yields CDR1 LGHNA and CDR2 YNFKEQ. The time point: patch test 1, 2 weeks after DPC sensitization. Treatment reported: therapeutic diphenylcyclopropenone sensitization with weekly scalp DPC. Alopecia patients deemed DPC-suitable, aged 18 to 70, excluding pregnancy. Single cDNA molecules in the library carried unique molecular identifiers attached during preparation. Authors' analysis steps: Counting gave a median of around 100,000 TCRs per sample, with values ranging from 23,224 to 690,600. TCRdb fed the RACE reads into MiXCR, producing one record per CDR3 protein. The V and J calls and clone size come from TCRdb's table, not from the authors' own analysis. This sample yields roughly 86,000 distinct CDR3 sequences, of which roughly 10% are seen a single time; roughly 2.4% belongs to the top ten.

V usage is TRBV4-2 and J usage is TRBJ2-7, with D possibly matching TRBD1 (6 bases). The sequences come from whole blood, collected in connection with sensitization to the hapten diphenylcyclopropenone (DPC). The clonotype originates from a man aged 35 to 55 with alopecia areata. Some clones in this sample may be carry-over from other donors' samples. CDR3 sequence reads: CASSQEVGGPEQYF. The CDR3, as DNA: TGTGCCAGCAGCCAAGAAGTTGGGGGCCCCGAGCAGTACTTC.